The 24 T cell receptor beta chains below all came from one sample that was sequenced in a study of human T cells and chemical hapten exposure. In TCRdb, the RACE reads were re-called with MiXCR into one record per CDR3 protein. The data hold about 96,000 distinct CDR3 sequences, with 9.3% observed a single time. Specified time point: patch test 2, 6 weeks after DPC sensitization. This sample's treatment: therapeutic diphenylcyclopropenone sensitization with weekly scalp DPC. The specimen was whole blood, collected in connection with sensitization to the hapten diphenylcyclopropenone (DPC). Receptor source: a woman aged 40 to 55 with alopecia areata. Some clones in this sample may be carry-over from other donors' samples.

This clonotype was detected ten times or more. This chain connects TRBV7-2 to TRBJ2-5; D is perhaps TRBD1 or TRBD2 (6 bases each). Trimming left V 2 bases short and J 2 bases short, with 15 bases between. The CDR3 has 16 residues. Germline V lookup: CDR1 SGHTA, CDR2 FQGNSA. This CDR3 is CASSLRRGRGQETQYF. CDR3 nucleotides: TGTGCCAGCAGCTTAAGGAGGGGGAGAGGTCAAGAGACCCAGTACTTC.

This chain links TRBV28 with TRBJ2-1, with 11 bases matching TRBD2. The CDR3 runs 16 residues. Germline V lookup: CDR1 MDHEN, CDR2 SYDVKM. J gave up 6 bases and V 8 bases, and 12 bases lay outside the gene matches. The CDR3 here is CASVGYSGRGPNEQFF. CDR3 bases: TGTGCCAGCGTGGGCTATAGCGGGAGGGGGCCCAATGAGCAGTTCTTC.

In its sample, this clonotype was seen many times. The chain carries TRBV7-6 and TRBJ2-3; either TRBD1 or TRBD2 may fit D (5 bases each). CDR1 and CDR2 (germline): SGHVS, FNYEAQ. The CDR3 is made up of 16 amino acids. Trimming stripped 1 base from V and 4 bases from J, with 15 bases between. The CDR3, as DNA: TGTGCCAGCAGCTTAGGGGACGGGACCGGGGCAGATACGCAGTATTTT. It is translated as CASSLGDGTGADTQYF.

On this clonotype: This clone may be a read error of a much larger clone one base away. V gene TRBV7-8 combines with J gene TRBJ1-3; D ambiguous. The CDR3 has 15 residues. The germline V gene encodes CDR1 SGHVS and CDR2 FQNEAQ. The CDR3 protein is CASSLSAGSGDTIYF. The CDR3 DNA reads as TGTGCCAGCAGCTTAAGTGCCGGCTCTGGAGACACCATATATTTT.

This chain uses TRBV27 with TRBJ1-2; D remains unclear. Germline loops: CDR1 MNHEY, CDR2 SMNVEV (reference sequence). The CDR3 is 14 residues long. The germline V and J ends were trimmed by 5 bases and 2 bases, with 12 bases remaining between them. The CDR3: CASSPQLLNYGYTF. Written as DNA, the CDR3 is TGTGCCAGCAGTCCTCAGTTGCTCAACTATGGCTACACCTTC.

This clonotype was picked up many times. The V and J genes are TRBV20-1 and TRBJ2-7; 7 nucleotides align to TRBD2. The CDR3 runs 15 residues. The germline V gene has CDR1 DFQATT and CDR2 SNEGSKA (reference sequence). Trimming removed 2 bases from V and 7 bases from J; junction bases left unmatched: 14. The CDR3 nucleotides are TGCAGTGCTAGATCCAAGCGGGATTGGACTGGGGAGCAGTACTTC. This translates into CSARSKRDWTGEQYF.

With respect to this clonotype: The missing conserved phenylalanine or tryptophan at the end of this CDR3 makes a read error likely. V usage is TRBV29-1 and J usage is TRBJ1-1, with D tentatively TRBD1 (5 bases). V was clipped by 7 bases and J by 4 bases, with 16 bases between them. This CDR3 spans 13 amino acids. The germline V gene has CDR1 SQVTM and CDR2 ANQGSEA. CDR3 sequence: CSAIPDSATEAFS. In nucleotides, the CDR3 is TGCAGCGCAATTCCCGACAGTGCCACTGAAGCTTTCTCT.

This clonotype was counted at least ten times. The germline gene is not matched at one end of the junction; a read error may be the cause. The rearrangement uses TRBV7-7 and TRBJ2-5, with D possibly matching TRBD2 (6 bases). Germline CDR1 is SSHAT and CDR2 is FNYEAQ (reference sequence). The CDR3 sequence is 12 residues long. CDR3 sequence reads: CASSYEGGTQYF. Written as DNA, the CDR3 is TGTGCTAGCAGCTACGAGGGAGGGACCCAGTACTTC.

The sample holds many counts of this clonotype. This chain joins TRBV5-1 and TRBJ2-5; 7 bases match TRBD2. The CDR3 spans 15 residues. Germline values: CDR1 SGHRS, CDR2 YFSETQ. V dropped 4 bases and J dropped 4; count of bases not matched to a gene: 10. The CDR3 reads CASSQGLGAGETQYF. The CDR3 DNA reads as TGCGCCAGCAGCCAAGGACTAGGGGCCGGAGAGACCCAGTACTTC.

There are a few counts of this clonotype. J is TRBJ1-2 and V is TRBV28; D is unresolved. With 3 bases removed from V and 10 bases from J, the gap between germline ends came to 3 bases. Per germline, CDR1 MDHEN and CDR2 SYDVKM. The CDR3 is made up of 9 amino acids. CDR3 sequence (DNA): TGTGCCAGCAGTTTCCCCTACACCTTC. Translated, it gives CASSFPYTF.

This clonotype has only one observation. A much larger clone lies a single base off, so this may be a read error. The chain links TRBV20-1 to TRBJ2-1; no definite D call. This CDR3 is 12 amino acids long. CDR1 DFQATT and CDR2 SNEGSKA come from the germline V gene (reference sequence). Trimming left V 0 bases short and J 10 bases short, with 10 bases between. CDR3 amino acids: CSARDFGLEQFF. CDR3 DNA: TGCAGTGCTAGAGATTTTGGGTTGGAGCAGTTCTTC.

This clonotype is classed as medium-sized. The rearrangement joins TRBV6-2 or TRBV6-3 to TRBJ2-6, with D uncertain. Germline CDR1 MNHEY, CDR2 SVGEGT. The CDR3 loop spans 15 amino acids. The V end lost 6 bases, the J end lost 0 bases, and 9 bases lay between the germline ends. The CDR3: CASSPGSSGANVLTF. DNA of the CDR3: TGTGCCAGCAGCCCCGGCAGCTCTGGGGCCAACGTCCTGACTTTC.

This clonotype has a count of ten or more. The J gene is TRBJ2-2, the V gene TRBV7-2; 10 bases match TRBD2. This CDR3 comprises 17 residues. V shed 1 base, J shed 5 bases, and the junction held 7 bases outside the gene matches. Germline CDR1 and CDR2: SGHTA and FQGNSA. The CDR3 DNA follows: TGTGCCAGCAGCTTAGGCCCTCTAGCGGGAGTAACCGGGGAGCTGTTTTTT. Its protein is CASSLGPLAGVTGELFF.

Only a few counts were recorded for this clonotype. The chain joins TRBV7-8 to TRBJ1-1; 7 nucleotides align to TRBD1. The CDR3 totals 16 residues. V lost 2 bases and J lost 1; bases outside the gene matches: 7. Germline lookup yields CDR1 SGHVS and CDR2 FQNEAQ. The CDR3, as DNA: TGTGCCAGCAGCTTATTAGGGGGCGCCGGGAACACTGAAGCTTTCTTT. Translation gives CASSLLGGAGNTEAFF.

This clonotype has ten or more counts. The chain joins TRBV5-1 to TRBJ2-3; 8 bases are a match to TRBD2. Germline trimming cut 0 bases from V and 0 bases from J; bases unmatched to any gene: 6. Germline lookup yields CDR1 SGHRS and CDR2 YFSETQ. The CDR3 consists of 17 residues. The CDR3 region has the DNA TGCGCCAGCAGCTTGGGACTCACTAGCGGCAGCACAGATACGCAGTATTTT. Protein product: CASSLGLTSGSTDTQYF.

This clonotype was detected many times. V usage is TRBV7-9 and J usage is TRBJ2-7, with unresolved D. Trimming left V 5 bases short and J 3 bases short, with 5 bases between. The CDR3 loop spans 11 amino acids. Germline V gene sequence: CDR1 SEHNR, CDR2 FQNEAQ (reference sequence). DNA for the CDR3: TGTGCCAGCAGCGACAACTACGAGCAGTACTTC. Encoded protein: CASSDNYEQYF.

This clonotype has ten or more counts. V usage is TRBV30 and J usage is TRBJ2-3, with D perhaps TRBD1 (5 bases). The CDR3 sequence is 15 residues long. Germline V gene lookup returns CDR1 GTSNPN and CDR2 SVGIG (reference sequence). V was clipped by 0 bases and J by 5 bases, with 15 bases between them. The CDR3: CAWSVGSGSVDTQYF. The CDR3 coding sequence is TGTGCCTGGAGTGTAGGGTCAGGGTCTGTAGATACGCAGTATTTT.

The chain combines TRBV29-1 with TRBJ2-3; no firm D call. CDR1 is SQVTM and CDR2 is ANQGSEA in the germline V gene. CDR3 length equals 13 residues. Trimming left V 6 bases short and J 1 base short, with 11 bases between. CDR3 DNA sequence: TGCAGCGTCGCCGTGACGGGCACAGATACGCAGTATTTT. Protein product: CSVAVTGTDTQYF.

This clonotype appeared many times. The V call is TRBV3-1, the J call TRBJ1-1, with 8 bases that match TRBD1. CDR1 and CDR2 from the germline V gene are LGHDT and YNNKEL (reference sequence). The CDR3 contains 11 residues. V dropped 8 bases and J dropped 4; count of bases not matched to a gene: 0. DNA for the CDR3: TGTGCCAGCCAGGGGGCCACTGAAGCTTTCTTT. Amino acid sequence: CASQGATEAFF.

This clonotype was picked up a small number of times. V is TRBV6-2 or TRBV6-3 and J is TRBJ2-1; 9 nucleotides agree with TRBD2. This CDR3 is 17 amino acids long. CDR1 is MNHEY, CDR2 SVGEGT, per germline. V was clipped by 7 bases and J by 5 bases; unmatched bases: 15. Written as DNA, the CDR3 is TGTGCCAGCATCCTCGGGGTAGCGGGAGATTCAGACAATGAGCAGTTCTTC. It translates to CASILGVAGDSDNEQFF.

This clonotype was observed a few times. V gene TRBV19 combines with J gene TRBJ2-6; possible D gene TRBD1, 5 bases. Germline values: CDR1 LNHDA, CDR2 SQIVND (reference sequence). The CDR3 runs to 17 residues. V lost 4 bases to trimming and J lost 2 bases, with 15 bases between them. The CDR3: CASSNPFDSTGANVLTF. In DNA, the CDR3 is TGTGCCAGTAGTAATCCCTTCGACAGTACTGGGGCCAACGTCCTGACTTTC.

The V call is TRBV2, the J call TRBJ2-3; possibly TRBD2 for D (5 bases). This CDR3 has 14 amino acids. Germline V gene sequence: CDR1 SNHLY, CDR2 FYNNEI. V was clipped by 2 bases and J by 2 bases, with 8 bases between them. CDR3 DNA: TGTGCCAGCAGTGAAAGGAGGTCCACAGATACGCAGTATTTT. Protein: CASSERRSTDTQYF.

The chain joins TRBV2 to TRBJ1-5; TRBD1 might be the D (5 bases). The CDR3 totals 14 residues. Trimming removed 7 bases from V and 0 bases from J, with 10 bases in between. Germline CDR1 SNHLY, CDR2 FYNNEI. The CDR3 DNA follows: TGTGCCAGCACCGACAGCCATAGCAATCAGCCCCAGCATTTT. This sequence encodes CASTDSHSNQPQHF.

This chain uses TRBV7-2 with TRBJ2-7; the match to TRBD2 covers 7 bases. The germline CDR1 and CDR2 sequences are SGHTA and FQGNSA. The CDR3 runs to 14 residues. V gave up 4 bases and J gave up 3 bases; unmatched junction bases: 6. CDR3 bases: TGTGCCAGCAGCTCTTGGGGGGGAAACTACGAGCAGTACTTC. Amino acids: CASSSWGGNYEQYF.